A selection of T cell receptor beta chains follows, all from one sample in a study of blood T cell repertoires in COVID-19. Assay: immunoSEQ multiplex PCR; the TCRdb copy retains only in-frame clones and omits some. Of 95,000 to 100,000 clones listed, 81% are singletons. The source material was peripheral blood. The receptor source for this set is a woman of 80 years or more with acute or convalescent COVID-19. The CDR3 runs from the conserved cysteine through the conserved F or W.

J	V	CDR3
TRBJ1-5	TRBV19	CASSPQTGPQHF
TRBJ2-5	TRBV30	CAWNPGGETQYF
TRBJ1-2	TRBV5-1	CASSLGRGYGYTF
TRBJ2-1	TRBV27	CASRHIGTSDYNEQFF
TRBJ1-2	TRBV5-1	CASSLQAGRGYTF
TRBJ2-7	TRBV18	CASSPQGTGGPYEQYF
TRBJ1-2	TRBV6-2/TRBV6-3	CASSYQLYPRGYTF
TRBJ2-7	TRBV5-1	CASSPGLVSSYEQYF
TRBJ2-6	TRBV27	CASSPTPSGANVLTF
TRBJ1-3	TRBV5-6	CASSVLGNTIYF
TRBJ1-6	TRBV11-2	CASSSSYNSPLHF
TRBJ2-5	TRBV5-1	CASSPPLAGRLGSQYF
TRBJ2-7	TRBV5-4	CASSDTFYEQYF
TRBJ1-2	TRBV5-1	CASSLAGQGGLKGYTF
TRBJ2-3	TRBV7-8	CASSLTGHTDTQYF
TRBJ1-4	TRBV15	CATSSGQAANEKLFF
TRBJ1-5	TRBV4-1	CASSQGDSSNQPQHF
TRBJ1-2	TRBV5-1	CASHTTGQDYGYTF
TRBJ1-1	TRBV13	CASSPEGGARNTEAFF
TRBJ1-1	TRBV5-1	CASSLGVGGLTEAFF
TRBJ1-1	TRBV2	CASGGRRNTEAFF
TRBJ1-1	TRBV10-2	CASSLQGSTEAFF
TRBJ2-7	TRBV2	CASSAQYYEQYF
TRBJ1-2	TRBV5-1	CASSSGPEGYGYTF
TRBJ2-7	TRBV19	CASSIVPPQGYKQYF
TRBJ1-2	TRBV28	CASSLNYGGGNYGYTF
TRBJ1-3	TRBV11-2	CASSFSLGQGGNTIYF
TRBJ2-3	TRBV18	CASSPGQGLDTQYF
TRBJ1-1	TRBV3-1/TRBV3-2	CASSQGRGQNLNTEAFF
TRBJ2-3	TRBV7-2	CASSDGTTATDTQYF
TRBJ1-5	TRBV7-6	CASSLASNQPQHF
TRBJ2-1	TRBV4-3	CASSLDLGQVNEQFF
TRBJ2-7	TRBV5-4	CASSLAADSYEQYF